The clone carrying this T cell receptor beta chain has a single count. Random-hexamer reverse transcription was applied to about 0.5 to 1 ug RNA. With immunoSEQ multiplex PCR, TCR beta CDR3 was amplified across 54 Vbeta and 13 Jbeta. TCRdb re-called the immunoSEQ multiplex PCR reads with MiXCR, one entry per CDR3 protein. The sample lists under 200,000 distinct CDR3 sequences, about 90% occurring once. The T cells that were sequenced for TCR beta were CD8+ and CD4+ cells from blood. TEMRA cells were FACS-enriched and CD8+ and CD4+ T cells negatively isolated. Trimming pared 2 bases from V and 8 bases from J, leaving 16 bases between. This CDR3 spans 15 amino acids. The germline CDR1 and CDR2 sequences are SGHTA and FQGNSA. The data were taken from a study of CD8 T cells in Susac syndrome.

This sequence was found in a human donor in good health. The chain recombines TRBV7-2 with TRBJ1-5; no clear D gene. Sequenced input: CD4+ T cells from PBMCs. The DNA of the CDR3 is TGTGCCAGCAGCTTATCCGGGCGCGGATTAGAGCCCCAGCATTTT. Amino acids: CASSLSGRGLEPQHF.